Listed here is a single T cell receptor beta chain. This sample was taken from a study of cytomegalovirus exposure and HLA in healthy donors. Vbeta (60) and Jbeta (13) primers were used in the PCR. Method: immunoSEQ multiplex PCR; TCRdb's copy keeps in-frame clones and lacks some. The sample records 110,000 to 150,000 clones, 60% to 75% being singletons. The CDR3 extends over 16 amino acids. J was trimmed by 0 bases and V by 5 bases; bases with no gene match: 7. CDR1 LNHDA and CDR2 SQIVND come from the germline V gene (reference sequence). The chain links TRBV19 to TRBJ1-1, with 9 bases lining up with TRBD1. This receptor was identified in a man aged 25 to 40 in good health and CMV-seronegative. The sequencing input was PBMCs. CDR3: CASSSRGDRVNTEAFF. CDR3 coding DNA: TGTGCCAGTAGTTCCCGTGGGGACAGGGTGAACACTGAAGCTTTCTTT.